This T cell receptor (beta chain) was captured by sequencing in a study of blood T cell repertoires in COVID-19. Whole-study context: The United States, Italy and Spain were the sources of the acute and convalescent COVID-19 samples. The cDNA or gDNA used as material had been derived from T cells, B-cell-depleted T cells, or PBMCs.

As handled by the study authors: Researchers report that nucleated cell counts were estimated from reference gene primer amplification. Profiling relied on immunoSEQ multiplex PCR, and the TCRdb table lists in-frame clones only, not all of them. V, J and clone size reflect that table, while D and trimming were determined from the DNA. This table holds about 83,000 clones, approximately 86% found once. The CDR3 spans 13 residues. The germline gives CDR1 SGHDT, CDR2 YYEEEE. Trimming took 4 bases from V and 7 from J, leaving 12 bases between them. V is TRBV5-6 and J is TRBJ1-5; D remains unclear. The receptor comes from a woman older than 75 in a cohort sampled during active or convalescent COVID-19. The sequencing sample was made of peripheral blood. The DNA of the CDR3 is TGTGCCAGCAGCGGAGGACTGGGGCAGCCCCAGCATTTT. Translated: CASSGGLGQPQHF.